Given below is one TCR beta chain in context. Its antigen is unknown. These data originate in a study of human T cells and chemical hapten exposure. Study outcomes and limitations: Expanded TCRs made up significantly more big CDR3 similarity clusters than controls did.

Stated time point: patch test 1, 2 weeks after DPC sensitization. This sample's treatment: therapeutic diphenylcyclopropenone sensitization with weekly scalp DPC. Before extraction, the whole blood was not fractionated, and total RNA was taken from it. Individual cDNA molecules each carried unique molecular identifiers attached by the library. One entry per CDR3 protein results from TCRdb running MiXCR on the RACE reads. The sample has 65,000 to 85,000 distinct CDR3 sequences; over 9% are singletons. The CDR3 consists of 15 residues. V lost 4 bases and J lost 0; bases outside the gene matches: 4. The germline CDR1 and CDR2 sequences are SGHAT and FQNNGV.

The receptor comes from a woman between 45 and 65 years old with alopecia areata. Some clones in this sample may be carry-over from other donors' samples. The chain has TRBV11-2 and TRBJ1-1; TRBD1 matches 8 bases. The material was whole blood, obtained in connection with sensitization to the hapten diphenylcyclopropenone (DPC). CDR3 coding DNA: TGTGCCAGCAGCTCATCGGACAGGGTGAACACTGAAGCTTTCTTT. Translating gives CASSSSDRVNTEAFF. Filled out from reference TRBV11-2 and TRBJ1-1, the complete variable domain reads EAGVAQSPRYKIIEKRQSVAFWCNPISGHATLYWYQQILGQGPKLLIQFQNNGVVDDSQLPKDRFSAERLKGVDSTLKIQPAKLEDSAVYLCASSSSDRVNTEAFFGQGTRLTVV.